This T cell receptor beta chain was sequenced during a study of T cells in Graves' hyperthyroidism and ophthalmopathy. Study-level results: Ophthalmopathy and stable hyperthyroidism were told apart by a 13 V-J model.

Amplification targeted TCR beta CDR3 regions from RNA transcripts. HTBI primers drove first-round RT-PCR of the TCR CDR3. TCRdb re-derived calls from the multiplex PCR reads in MiXCR, one entry per CDR3 protein. The repertoire consists of approximately 720,000 distinct CDR3 sequences, with under 20% occurring once and the leading ten covering about a sixth. The CDR3 contains 14 residues. Germline CDR1 reads MGHRA; CDR2 reads YSYEKL. V lost 1 base to trimming and J lost 10 bases, with 11 bases between them. Worth noting for this clonotype: Its antigen is unknown.

The V call is TRBV4-1, the J call TRBJ1-6; a weak D match, TRBD1 (5 bases). This sequence originates from a woman in her forties or fifties with Graves' hyperthyroidism that later progressed to Graves' ophthalmopathy. Material: blood. CDR3 coding DNA: TGCGCCAGCAGCCAAGCCGGGCGGGGGTCACCCCTCCACTTT. Its protein is CASSQAGRGSPLHF.